This TCR beta chain is from a study of T cells in Graves' hyperthyroidism and ophthalmopathy. Study context: Peripheral blood samples were taken at initial diagnosis, prior to any treatment.

Trimming stripped 8 bases from V and 7 bases from J, with 15 bases between. This CDR3 has 13 residues. Germline assignment: CDR1 MNHEY and CDR2 SMNVEV (reference sequence). Regarding this clonotype: Its antigen is still unknown. A much larger clone differs by one base, so this may be a read error.

RNA transcripts gave rise to amplified TCR beta CDR3 regions. An initial round of RT-PCR targeting the TCR CDR3 relied on the HTBI primer set. TCRdb itself ran the multiplex PCR reads through MiXCR, one entry per CDR3 protein. The table includes approximately 570,000 distinct CDR3 sequences, 20% detected once. From more than 8 ml of fresh peripheral blood, PBMCs were isolated. The study's findings and limits: Ophthalmopathy was identified by the model a median approximately 6.4 months ahead of onset.

The clonotype comes from a man aged 40-50 years with Graves' ophthalmopathy. This chain joins TRBV27 and TRBJ2-1, with D hard to call. The sequenced material came from blood. In DNA form, the CDR3 reads TGTGCCAGCGGTGTCCTGGGTGGTAATGAGCAGTTCTTC. Protein sequence: CASGVLGGNEQFF.